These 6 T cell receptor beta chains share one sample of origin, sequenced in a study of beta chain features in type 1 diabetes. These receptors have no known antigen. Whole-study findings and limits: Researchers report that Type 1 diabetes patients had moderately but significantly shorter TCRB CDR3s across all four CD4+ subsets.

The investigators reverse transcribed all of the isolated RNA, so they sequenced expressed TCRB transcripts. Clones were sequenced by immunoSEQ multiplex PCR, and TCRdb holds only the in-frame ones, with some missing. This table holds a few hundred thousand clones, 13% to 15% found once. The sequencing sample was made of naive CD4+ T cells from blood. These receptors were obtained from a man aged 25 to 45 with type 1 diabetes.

CDR3: CATRLQGKGETQYF. CDR3 in DNA: TGTGCCACCCGCCTACAGGGGAAAGGAGAGACCCAGTACTTC. The chain links TRBV2 to TRBJ2-5; TRBD1 matches 7 bases. The CDR3 has 14 residues. Trimming cost V 10 bases and J 4 bases; bases outside gene matches: 12. Germline CDR1 and CDR2: SNHLY and FYNNEI.

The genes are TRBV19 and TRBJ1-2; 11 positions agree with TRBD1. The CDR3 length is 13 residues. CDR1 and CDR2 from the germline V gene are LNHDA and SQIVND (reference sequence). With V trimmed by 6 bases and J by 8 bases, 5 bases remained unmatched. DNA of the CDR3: TGTGCCAGTAGCGGGACAGGGGGTCGCGGCTACACCTTC. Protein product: CASSGTGGRGYTF.

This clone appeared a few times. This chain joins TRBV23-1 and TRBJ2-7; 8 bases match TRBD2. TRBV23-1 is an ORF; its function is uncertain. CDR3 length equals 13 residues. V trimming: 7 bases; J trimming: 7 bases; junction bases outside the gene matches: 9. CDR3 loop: CASTRGGSREQYF. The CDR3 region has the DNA TGCGCCAGCACCCGGGGGGGTTCGAGGGAGCAGTACTTC.

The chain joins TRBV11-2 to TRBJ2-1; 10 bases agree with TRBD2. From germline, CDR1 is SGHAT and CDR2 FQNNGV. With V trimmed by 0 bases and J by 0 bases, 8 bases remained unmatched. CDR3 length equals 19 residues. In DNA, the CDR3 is TGTGCCAGCAGCTTAGACCTAGCGGGAGTAGGGAGCTCCTACAATGAGCAGTTCTTC. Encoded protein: CASSLDLAGVGSSYNEQFF. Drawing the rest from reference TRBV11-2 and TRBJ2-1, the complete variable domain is EAGVAQSPRYKIIEKRQSVAFWCNPISGHATLYWYQQILGQGPKLLIQFQNNGVVDDSQLPKDRFSAERLKGVDSTLKIQPAKLEDSAVYLCASSLDLAGVGSSYNEQFFGPGTRLTVL.

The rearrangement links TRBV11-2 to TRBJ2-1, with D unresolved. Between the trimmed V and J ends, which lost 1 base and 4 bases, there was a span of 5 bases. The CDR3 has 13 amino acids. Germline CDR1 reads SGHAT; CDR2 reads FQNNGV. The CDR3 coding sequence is TGTGCCAGCAGCTTAGGGGCGTACAATGAGCAGTTCTTC. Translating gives CASSLGAYNEQFF. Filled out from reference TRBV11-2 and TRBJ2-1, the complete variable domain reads EAGVAQSPRYKIIEKRQSVAFWCNPISGHATLYWYQQILGQGPKLLIQFQNNGVVDDSQLPKDRFSAERLKGVDSTLKIQPAKLEDSAVYLCASSLGAYNEQFFGPGTRLTVL.

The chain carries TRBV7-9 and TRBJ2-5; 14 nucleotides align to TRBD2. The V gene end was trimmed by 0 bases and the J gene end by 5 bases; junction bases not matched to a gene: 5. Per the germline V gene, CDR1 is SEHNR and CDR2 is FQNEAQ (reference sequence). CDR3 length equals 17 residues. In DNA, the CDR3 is TGTGCCAGCAGCTTAGCGGGACTAGCGGGAGCTTCGGAGACCCAGTACTTC. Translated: CASSLAGLAGASETQYF.